Detailed here is one T cell receptor (beta chain). This CDR3 spans 12 amino acids. The V gene's germline CDR1 is MNHNY and CDR2 SVGAGI (reference sequence). J was trimmed by 8 bases and V by 4 bases; bases with no gene match: 3. These data are taken from a study of blood T cell repertoires in COVID-19. Whole-study context: Some COVID-19 samples were acute and others convalescent; all came from the United States, Italy and Spain. PBMCs, B-cell-depleted T cells, or T cells were the source of the cDNA or gDNA that made up the material.

Produced via immunoSEQ multiplex PCR; TCRdb's table is partial and in-frame only. The data hold fewer than 200,000 clones, with about 80% observed a single time. The V and J genes are TRBV6-6 and TRBJ1-2; 8 bases line up with TRBD1. The TCR sequence derives from a woman between 70 and 85 years old with acute or convalescent COVID-19. Sequencing used peripheral blood. CDR3 coding DNA: TGTGCCAGCAGTTCCGACAGGGGAGGCTACACCTTC. Translated, it gives CASSSDRGGYTF.